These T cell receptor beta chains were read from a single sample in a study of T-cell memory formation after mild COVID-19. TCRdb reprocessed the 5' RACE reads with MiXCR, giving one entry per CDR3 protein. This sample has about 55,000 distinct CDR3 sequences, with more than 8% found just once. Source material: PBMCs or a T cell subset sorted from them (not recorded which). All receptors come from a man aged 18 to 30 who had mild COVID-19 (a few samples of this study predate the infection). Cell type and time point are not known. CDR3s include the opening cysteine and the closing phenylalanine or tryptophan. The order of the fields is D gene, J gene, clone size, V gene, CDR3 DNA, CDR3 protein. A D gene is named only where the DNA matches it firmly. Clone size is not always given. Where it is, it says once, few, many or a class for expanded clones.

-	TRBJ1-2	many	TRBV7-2	TGTGCCAGCAGCTTATTTGAGGGCGGAGGCTACACCTTC	CASSLFEGGGYTF
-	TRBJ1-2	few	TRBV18	TGTGCCAGCTCACCGACTCTACACTATGGCTACACCTTC	CASSPTLHYGYTF
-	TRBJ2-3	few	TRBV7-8	TGTGCCAGCAGGAACAGGTTCGCTGATACGCAGTATTTT	CASRNRFADTQYF
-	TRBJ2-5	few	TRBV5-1	TGCGCCAGCAGCCAAACCCCCGCGGAGACCCAGTACTTC	CASSQTPAETQYF
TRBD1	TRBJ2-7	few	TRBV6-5	TGTGCCAGCAGCCTTTACTGGGGACAGGGCTACGAGCAGTACTTC	CASSLYWGQGYEQYF
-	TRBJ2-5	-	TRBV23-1	TGCGCCAGCTGTATTGAAGAGACCCAGTACTTC	CASCIEETQYF
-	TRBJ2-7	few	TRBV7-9	TGTGCCAGCAGCTTTTCGGACGAGCAGTACTTC	CASSFSDEQYF
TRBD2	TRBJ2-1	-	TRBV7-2	TGTGCCAGCAGCCGAGGGGCTAGCGGGGCGCTTGAGCAGTTCTTC	CASSRGASGALEQFF
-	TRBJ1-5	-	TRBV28	TGTGCCAGCAGTTTATCTTCCCCAGGGGAGGGCAATCAGCCCCAGCATTTT	CASSLSSPGEGNQPQHF
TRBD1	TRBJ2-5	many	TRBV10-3	TGTGCCTCTAAGGGACAGGGGGGAGAGACCCAGTACTTC	CASKGQGGETQYF
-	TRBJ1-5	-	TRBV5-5	TGTGCCAGCAGCCAAACGGGTCAGGGGCATCAGCCCCAGCATTTT	CASSQTGQGHQPQHF
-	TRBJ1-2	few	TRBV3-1	TGTGCCAGCAGCCAAGACGAGGGGAACTATGGCTACACCTTC	CASSQDEGNYGYTF
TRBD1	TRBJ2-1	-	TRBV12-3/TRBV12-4	TGTGCCAGCAGTCGGGACAGTCAGGATGAGCAGTTCTTC	CASSRDSQDEQFF
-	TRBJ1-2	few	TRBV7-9	TGTGCCAGCAGCTCACAGGGCGGCTACACCTTC	CASSSQGGYTF
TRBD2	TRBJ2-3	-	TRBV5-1	TGCGCCAGCAGCCGGGACAGCGGGGGGACAGATACGCAGTATTTT	CASSRDSGGTDTQYF
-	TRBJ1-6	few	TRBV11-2	TGTGCCAGCAGCTTCACACACTATAATTCACCCCTCCACTTT	CASSFTHYNSPLHF
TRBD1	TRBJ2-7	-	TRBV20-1	TGCAGTGCTAGACCACAGGGGGTTAAGGACGAGCAGTACTTC	CSARPQGVKDEQYF
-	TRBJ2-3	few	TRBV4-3	TGCGCCAGCAGCCAAGATCGGAGGAAAGACACAGATACGCAGTATTTT	CASSQDRRKDTDTQYF
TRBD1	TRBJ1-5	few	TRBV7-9	TGTGCCAGCAGCGCGACAGGGGGCGACAATCAGCCCCAGCATTTT	CASSATGGDNQPQHF
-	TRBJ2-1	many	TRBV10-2	TGCGCCAGCAGTGAGTCGTCGGGGGTGGGGTATGAGCAGTTCTTC	CASSESSGVGYEQFF
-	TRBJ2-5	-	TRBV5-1	TGCGCCAGCAGCGGGGCGGGCGATGGTTGGGAGACCCAGTACTTC	CASSGAGDGWETQYF
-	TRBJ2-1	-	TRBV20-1	TGCAGTGCTCCTTGGGGGAGAGTCTCCTATCGTGCTGAGCAGTTCTTC	CSAPWGRVSYRAEQFF
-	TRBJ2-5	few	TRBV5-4	TGTGCCAGCAGCTTCGGCCGCGGAGGGGAGTGGGAGACCCAGTACTTC	CASSFGRGGEWETQYF
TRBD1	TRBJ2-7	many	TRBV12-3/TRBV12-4	TGTGCCAGCAGGTCCCGGGACAGGGACTACGAGCAGTACTTC	CASRSRDRDYEQYF
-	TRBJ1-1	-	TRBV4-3	TGCGCCAGCAGCCAAAAGGTCGGCGACAGTGAAGCTTTCTTT	CASSQKVGDSEAFF
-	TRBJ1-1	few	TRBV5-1	TGCGCCAGCAGCTCCGCTGAGGGGAGCACTGAAGCTTTCTTT	CASSSAEGSTEAFF
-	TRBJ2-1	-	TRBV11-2	TGTGCCAGCAGCTTAGAACAGCCACCTAATGAGCAGTTCTTC	CASSLEQPPNEQFF
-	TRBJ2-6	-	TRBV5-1	TGCGCCAGCAGCTTCGACAGAGTCTCTGGGGCCAACGTCCTGACTTTC	CASSFDRVSGANVLTF
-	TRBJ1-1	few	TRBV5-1	TGCGCCAGCAGCGGTGGCTGGGGGGGAGGCAGTACTGAAGCTTTCTTT	CASSGGWGGGSTEAFF
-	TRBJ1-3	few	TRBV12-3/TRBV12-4	TGTGCCAGCAGGCCAGGGCGGGCGGGAAACACCATATATTTT	CASRPGRAGNTIYF
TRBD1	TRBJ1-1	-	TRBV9	TGTGCCAGCAGCATAGGGGGCGCGGGTTCTGAAGCTTTCTTT	CASSIGGAGSEAFF
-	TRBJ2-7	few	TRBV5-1	TGCGCCAGCGGTGAGGGATACGAGCAGTACTTC	CASGEGYEQYF
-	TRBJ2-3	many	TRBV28	TGTGCCAGCAGTACCCGACGGACTAGCACAGATACGCAGTATTTT	CASSTRRTSTDTQYF
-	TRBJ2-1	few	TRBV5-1	TGCGCCAGCAGCTCCGGCGGGACGGGCAATGAGCAGTTCTTC	CASSSGGTGNEQFF
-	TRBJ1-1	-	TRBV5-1	TGCGCCAGCAGATTCGAGGGTACTGAAGCTTTCTTT	CASRFEGTEAFF
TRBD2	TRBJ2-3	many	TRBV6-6	TGTGCCAGCGAAACACGGGAGGCAGATACGCAGTATTTT	CASETREADTQYF
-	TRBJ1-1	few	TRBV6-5	TGTGCCAGCAGTCAAAGGATGAACACTGAAGCTTTCTTT	CASSQRMNTEAFF
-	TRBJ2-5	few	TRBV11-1	TGTGCCAGCAGCTTAGGACCTTCCGAAGAGACCCAGTACTTC	CASSLGPSEETQYF
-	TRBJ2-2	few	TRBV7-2	TGTGCCAGCAGCCCTCTCGGGGAGAACACCGGGGAGCTGTTTTTT	CASSPLGENTGELFF
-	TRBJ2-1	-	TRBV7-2	TGTGCCAGCAGCTTAGCGGGGGGTACCTACAATGAGCAGTTCTTC	CASSLAGGTYNEQFF
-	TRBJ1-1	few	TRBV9	TGTGCCAGCAGCCCAACAAGGGGGGCCCTTACTGAAGCTTTCTTT	CASSPTRGALTEAFF
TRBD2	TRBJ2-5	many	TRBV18	TGTGCCAGCTCACCTACTAGCGGCGGAGAGACCCAGTACTTC	CASSPTSGGETQYF
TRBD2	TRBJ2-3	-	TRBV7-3	TGTGCCAGCAGCCCCGGACTAGCGGATTCAGATACGCAGTATTTT	CASSPGLADSDTQYF
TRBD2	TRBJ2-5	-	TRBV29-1	TGCAGCGTTGGGGTGGGAGGGGAGACCCAGTACTTC	CSVGVGGETQYF
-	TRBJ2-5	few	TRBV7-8	TGTGCCAGCAACTGGGGTCCGGCCGGGGAGACCCAGTACTTC	CASNWGPAGETQYF
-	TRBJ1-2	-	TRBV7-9	TGTGCCAGCAGCTTAGTCACGGCAGACTATGGCTACACCTTC	CASSLVTADYGYTF
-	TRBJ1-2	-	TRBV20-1	TGCAGTGCCCAGGAAGTCCTAATCTATGGCTACACCTTC	CSAQEVLIYGYTF
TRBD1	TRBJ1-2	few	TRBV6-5	TGTGCCAGCACTTATGGGACAGGGAATGGCTACACCTTC	CASTYGTGNGYTF
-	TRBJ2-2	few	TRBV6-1	TGTGCCAGCAGTGGAGGCCTACTTCCCCCTGGGGAGCTGTTTTTT	CASSGGLLPPGELFF
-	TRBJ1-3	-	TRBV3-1	TGTGCCAGCTCTAGGGCTGGAAACACCATATATTTT	CASSRAGNTIYF
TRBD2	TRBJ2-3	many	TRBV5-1	TGCGCCAGCAGCCTGCGACTGGCCCAGCGGGGAACAGATACGCAGTATTTT	CASSLRLAQRGTDTQYF
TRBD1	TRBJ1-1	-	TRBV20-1	TGCAGCTACCGGGACAGGGTGGGTATAGATGAAGCTTTCTTT	CSYRDRVGIDEAFF
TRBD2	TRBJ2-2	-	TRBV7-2	TGTGCCAGCAGCTTTAGCGGGGGGATCGGGGAGCTGTTTTTT	CASSFSGGIGELFF
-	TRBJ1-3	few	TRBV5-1	TGCGCCAGCAGCCCAGGAAGCAACACCATATATTTT	CASSPGSNTIYF
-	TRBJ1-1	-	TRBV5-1	TGCGCCAGCAGCATCCCGGGAAGGATGAACACTGAAGCTTTCTTT	CASSIPGRMNTEAFF
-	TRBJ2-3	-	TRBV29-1	TGCAGCGCCGGCGGAAGGGGTGGTAACCCTACGCAGTATTTT	CSAGGRGGNPTQYF
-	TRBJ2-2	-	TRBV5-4	TGTGCCAGCAGCTTCCGAGGGGGGTACACCGGGGAGCTGTTTTTT	CASSFRGGYTGELFF